The 5 T cell receptor beta chains listed next were all sequenced from one sample in a study of blood T cell repertoires in COVID-19. Only in-frame clones appear in the TCRdb table, and some are missing; sequencing was by immunoSEQ multiplex PCR. The sample shows about 240,000 clones, approximately 83% of them seen only once. What was sequenced was peripheral blood. The receptors here all came from an elderly woman with acute or convalescent COVID-19.

This clone has a handful of counts. V and J are TRBV24-1 and TRBJ1-2, with 9 bases lining up with TRBD1. V dropped 7 bases and J dropped 6; count of bases not matched to a gene: 8. Germline V gene sequence: CDR1 KGHDR, CDR2 SFDVKD. The CDR3 is made up of 14 amino acids. The CDR3 coding sequence is TGTGCCACCAGGAGGACAGGGGATCGGGATGGCTACACCTTC. Protein sequence: CATRRTGDRDGYTF.

This chain links TRBV10-3 with TRBJ1-5; a weak D match, TRBD1 (5 bases). Germline values: CDR1 ENHRY, CDR2 SYGVKD. V gave up 4 bases and J gave up 6 bases, with 13 bases separating them. The CDR3 extends over 14 amino acids. This CDR3 is CAISVGGISQPQHF. CDR3 coding DNA: TGTGCCATCAGTGTGGGGGGGATCAGTCAGCCCCAGCATTTT.

For the CDR3, the DNA is TGTGCCAGCTCACCAGACAGGGAATCGGCTAATGAAAAACTGTTTTTT. It is translated as CASSPDRESANEKLFF. The rearrangement uses TRBV18 and TRBJ1-4, with 7 bases identical to TRBD1. Germline V CDR1 and CDR2: KGHSH, LQKENI. The CDR3 spans 16 residues. V was pared by 2 bases and J by 3 bases, with 6 bases of the junction left unmatched.

V gene TRBV18 combines with J gene TRBJ1-2; weak D call: TRBD1 (5 bases). The V end lost 6 bases, the J end lost 4 bases, and 15 bases lay between the germline ends. Germline V CDR1 and CDR2: KGHSH, LQKENI. The CDR3 covers 14 residues. CDR3 in amino acids: CASSTGGGLYGYTF. The CDR3 nucleotides are TGTGCCAGCTCTACCGGGGGAGGGCTCTATGGCTACACCTTC.

The chain recombines TRBV7-2 with TRBJ2-7; 12 bases align to TRBD1. Germline values: CDR1 SGHTA, CDR2 FQGNSA. V trimming: 4 bases; J trimming: 1 base; junction bases outside the gene matches: 11. The CDR3 is made up of 18 amino acids. In nucleotides, the CDR3 is TGTGCCAGCAGCTCCCCCGGGACAGGGGGCCCGCTATCCTACGAGCAGTACTTC. This sequence encodes CASSSPGTGGPLSYEQYF.